The 29 T cell receptor beta chains below were found in one sample sequenced in a study of siplizumab effects on memory and regulatory T cells. Profiled with immunoSEQ multiplex PCR; TCRdb holds only in-frame clones, not every one. The data hold about 100,000 clones, with about 91% observed a single time. The sequencing sample was made of CD4+ T cells sorted from blood. The receptors derive from a human donor in good health. Some clones in this sample may be carry-over from other donors' samples.

The chain is built from TRBV9 and TRBJ2-5, with D perhaps TRBD1 or TRBD2 (5 bases each). Trimming took off 3 bases at V and 1 base at J, with 13 bases between the two ends. This CDR3 comprises 15 residues. Germline V CDR1 and CDR2: SGDLS, YYNGEE. The DNA of the CDR3 is TGTGCCAGCAGCGGTGGGACCCTCGCCCAAGAGACCCAGTACTTC. It codes for CASSGGTLAQETQYF.

This rearrangement joins TRBV28 to TRBJ2-7; D tentatively reads TRBD1 or TRBD2 (7 bases each). Between the trimmed V and J ends, which lost 8 bases and 3 bases, there was a span of 23 bases. The CDR3 is 16 amino acids. CDR1 and CDR2 from the germline V gene are MDHEN and SYDVKM. CDR3 sequence (DNA): TGTGCCAGCGGGGGGGTCCGAACAGGGGCGATCTACGAGCAGTACTTC. The encoded protein is CASGGVRTGAIYEQYF.

The chain combines TRBV18 with TRBJ1-1; D is possibly TRBD1 (5 bases). The germline V and J ends were trimmed by 0 bases and 4 bases, with 12 bases remaining between them. The CDR3 is 15 amino acids. CDR1 and CDR2 (germline): KGHSH, LQKENI. The CDR3 bases are TGTGCCAGCTCACCACCATCCAGGGACGGCACTGAAGCTTTCTTT. Protein sequence: CASSPPSRDGTEAFF.

The chain couples TRBV15 to TRBJ2-5, with a weak D call TRBD2 (6 bases). Germline CDR1 and CDR2: LNHNV and YYDKDF (reference sequence). The CDR3 has 15 amino acids. The V and J ends lost 0 bases and 4 bases respectively, with 12 bases between them. The CDR3 reads CATSRDRTTRETQYF. The CDR3 region has the DNA TGTGCCACCAGCAGAGATCGGACTACTCGAGAGACCCAGTACTTC.

J is TRBJ2-3 and V is TRBV5-6; D is uncertain. The V end was cut by 0 bases, the J end by 5 bases, with 7 bases between. The CDR3 covers 13 residues. Germline V gene lookup returns CDR1 SGHDT and CDR2 YYEEEE. DNA of the CDR3: TGTGCCAGCAGCTTGGCCCGGGTAGATACGCAGTATTTT. The encoded protein is CASSLARVDTQYF.

The chain employs TRBV9 and TRBJ2-1; D remains unclear. Germline loops: CDR1 SGDLS, CDR2 YYNGEE. CDR3 length: 12 amino acids. V was cut by 0 bases and J by 9 bases, with 7 bases left in between. CDR3 bases: TGTGCCAGCAGCGTAGTGGACGGTGAGCAGTTCTTC. Translated, it gives CASSVVDGEQFF. Based on the CDR3 plus reference TRBV9 and TRBJ2-1, the full variable domain is DSGVTQTPKHLITATGQRVTLRCSPRSGDLSVYWYQQSLDQGLQFLIQYYNGEERAKGNILERFSAQQFPDLHSELNLSSLELGDSALYFCASSVVDGEQFFGPGTRLTVL.

This chain connects TRBV5-1 to TRBJ2-1, with TRBD2 matching over 14 bases. The ends lost 4 bases at V and 4 bases at J; junction bases unmatched: 7. This CDR3 is built from 17 residues. The germline V gene has CDR1 SGHRS and CDR2 YFSETQ. The CDR3 coding sequence is TGCGCCAGCAGCGGCCGGGGACTAGCGGGAGATTACAATGAGCAGTTCTTC. Translated: CASSGRGLAGDYNEQFF.

V usage is TRBV7-9 and J usage is TRBJ2-1; 8 bases fit TRBD2. Per the germline V gene, CDR1 is SEHNR and CDR2 is FQNEAQ (reference sequence). Trimming took 2 bases from V and 3 from J; bases not matched to a gene: 3. The CDR3 covers 15 residues. The CDR3 DNA sequence: TGTGCCAGCAGCTTAAGTAGCGGGAACTACAATGAGCAGTTCTTC. Encoded protein: CASSLSSGNYNEQFF.

The chain uses TRBV10-3 and TRBJ2-1, with a weak D call TRBD2 (6 bases). V gave up 3 bases and J gave up 6 bases, with 15 bases separating them. CDR1 is ENHRY, CDR2 SYGVKD, per germline. The CDR3 is 15 residues long. The CDR3 sequence: CAISDLREIGNEQFF. The CDR3 DNA reads as TGTGCCATCAGTGATCTACGGGAGATCGGCAATGAGCAGTTCTTC.

The chain carries TRBV28 and TRBJ2-1, with D possibly being TRBD1 or TRBD2 (5 bases each). The ends were cut back, 2 bases at V and 7 bases at J, with 15 bases in the middle. This CDR3 has 15 amino acids. Germline CDR1 reads MDHEN; CDR2 reads SYDVKM. The CDR3 loop is CASSLGGSMVNEQFF. The CDR3 DNA reads as TGTGCCAGCAGTTTAGGGGGTAGCATGGTAAATGAGCAGTTCTTC. The full variable domain, rest sourced from reference TRBV28 and TRBJ2-1, is DVKVTQSSRYLVKRTGEKVFLECVQDMDHENMFWYRQDPGLGLRLIYFSYDVKMKEKGDIPEGYSVSREKKERFSLILESASTNQTSMYLCASSLGGSMVNEQFFGPGTRLTVL.

The chain is built from TRBV18 and TRBJ2-3; 10 nucleotides agree with TRBD2. Germline CDR1 reads KGHSH; CDR2 reads LQKENI. The CDR3 runs to 15 residues. Trimming at V came to 6 bases and at J to 5 bases, leaving 8 bases not matched to a gene. The CDR3 is CASSPTSGKIDTQYF. In DNA form, the CDR3 reads TGTGCCAGCTCCCCTACTAGCGGGAAAATAGATACGCAGTATTTT.

Here the CDR3 reads CASSLSGTGQGYTF. The DNA of the CDR3 is TGTGCCAGCAGTTTATCCGGGACAGGGCAGGGCTACACCTTC. This chain joins TRBV27 and TRBJ1-2, with 9 bases lining up with TRBD1. The CDR3 contains 14 residues. The trim removed 0 bases at V and 8 bases at J, leaving 4 bases unmatched. CDR1 and CDR2 from the germline V gene are MNHEY and SMNVEV (reference sequence).

The chain couples TRBV6-5 to TRBJ2-3, with D tentatively TRBD2 (6 bases). The ends were cut back, 2 bases at V and 4 bases at J, with 13 bases in the middle. This CDR3 is 15 amino acids long. Germline V gene data show CDR1 as MNHEY and CDR2 as SVGAGI. The CDR3 spells CASSYNGGGPDTQYF. The DNA of the CDR3 is TGTGCCAGCAGTTACAACGGGGGTGGTCCAGATACGCAGTATTTT.

J is TRBJ1-5 and V is TRBV7-8; 8 bases match TRBD1. The CDR3 sequence is 12 residues long. The germline CDR1 and CDR2 sequences are SGHVS and FQNEAQ. Trimming cost V 2 bases and J 13 bases; bases outside gene matches: 4. CDR3 region: CASSLSGQGQHF. DNA for the CDR3: TGTGCCAGCAGCTTATCAGGACAGGGACAGCATTTT.

The chain employs TRBV19 and TRBJ1-1, with 8 bases that match TRBD1. Losses at the gene ends were 5 bases for V and 4 bases for J; bases not matched to a gene: 9. The CDR3 runs 15 residues. Germline values: CDR1 LNHDA, CDR2 SQIVND (reference sequence). CDR3 loop: CASSASDRAFTEAFF. DNA for the CDR3: TGTGCCAGTAGTGCATCGGACAGGGCGTTCACTGAAGCTTTCTTT.

The CDR3 DNA follows: TGTGCCAGCCGGGAGCTTTTAGTTTCCGGGGAGCTGTTTTTT. It encodes CASRELLVSGELFF. The chain carries TRBV2 and TRBJ2-2, with D possibly matching TRBD2 (6 bases). Germline V lookup: CDR1 SNHLY, CDR2 FYNNEI. This CDR3 has 14 residues. Trimming took off 8 bases at V and 6 bases at J, with 16 bases between the two ends.

This chain's CDR3 is CASSINGGPSTDTQYF. The CDR3 DNA sequence: TGTGCCAGCAGCATTAACGGGGGCCCTAGCACAGATACGCAGTATTTT. This chain uses TRBV5-8 with TRBJ2-3, with D perhaps matching TRBD1 or TRBD2 (6 bases each). The CDR3 loop spans 16 amino acids. Germline loops: CDR1 SGHTS, CDR2 YDEGEE. The V gene lost 4 bases and the J gene lost 0 bases, with 15 bases spanning the gap.

This clone has just a few counts. The rearrangement joins TRBV7-9 to TRBJ1-2; D gene unclear. Trimming cost V 3 bases and J 4 bases, with 6 bases left between them. The CDR3 loop spans 12 amino acids. The germline V gene encodes CDR1 SEHNR and CDR2 FQNEAQ (reference sequence). The CDR3 DNA reads TGTGCCAGCAGCTTTGATTCCTATGGCTACACCTTC. Its translation: CASSFDSYGYTF.

The chain carries TRBV2 and TRBJ2-2; 8 nucleotides match TRBD1. Per germline, CDR1 SNHLY and CDR2 FYNNEI. The CDR3 has 16 amino acids. J was trimmed by 1 base and V by 4 bases; bases with no gene match: 5. The CDR3 sequence is CASSAQGAQNTGELFF. The CDR3 region has the DNA TGTGCCAGCAGTGCCCAGGGGGCGCAGAACACCGGGGAGCTGTTTTTT.

The chain is built from TRBV5-4 and TRBJ2-5; TRBD2 is a possible D gene (6 bases). The length of the CDR3 is 16 residues. V lost 4 bases, J lost 5 bases, and 21 bases lay in between. Germline loops: CDR1 SGHNT, CDR2 YYREEE (reference sequence). CDR3 DNA: TGTGCCAGCAGCCCCGGGACTGGGCTTCAATTCGAGACCCAGTACTTC. Its protein product is CASSPGTGLQFETQYF.

The chain links TRBV11-1 to TRBJ1-1, with TRBD1 matching over 8 bases. Looked up from germline, CDR1 is SGHAT and CDR2 is FQDESV (reference sequence). V lost 5 bases and J lost 4; bases outside the gene matches: 6. CDR3 length equals 14 residues. The chain's CDR3 is CASSLGQGSTEAFF. The CDR3 DNA reads as TGTGCCAGCAGCCTCGGACAGGGAAGCACTGAAGCTTTCTTT.

The rearrangement joins TRBV7-6 to TRBJ2-5, with 11 bases lining up with TRBD2. The CDR3 is made up of 18 amino acids. J lost 0 bases, V lost 5 bases, and 11 bases had no gene match. Germline V lookup: CDR1 SGHVS, CDR2 FNYEAQ. In DNA, the CDR3 is TGTGCCAGCAGCCGGCAGGGACTAGCGGTGCTATACCAAGAGACCCAGTACTTC. Its protein is CASSRQGLAVLYQETQYF.

J is TRBJ2-2 and V is TRBV5-6, with D maybe TRBD2 (6 bases). The CDR3 covers 15 residues. CDR1 is SGHDT, CDR2 YYEEEE, per germline. The ends were cut back, 2 bases at V and 4 bases at J, with 12 bases in the middle. The CDR3 nucleotides read TGTGCCAGCAGCTTTACCGGGACTCCCACCGGGGAGCTGTTTTTT. Protein sequence: CASSFTGTPTGELFF.

This clone appeared once. The J gene is TRBJ1-3, the V gene TRBV29-1; D is uncertain. Trimming cost V 7 bases and J 8 bases, with 18 bases left between them. Germline CDR1 is SQVTM and CDR2 is ANQGSEA. The CDR3 covers 13 residues. CDR3 nucleotide sequence: TGCAGCGGGATGTTCCTGGGCAGCTACACCATATATTTT. This encodes CSGMFLGSYTIYF. The complete variable domain, with remaining parts taken from reference TRBV29-1 and TRBJ1-3, reads SAVISQKPSRDICQRGTSLTIQCQVDSQVTMMFWYRQQPGQSLTLIATANQGSEATYESGFVIDKFPISRPNLTFSTLTVSNMSPEDSSIYLCSGMFLGSYTIYFGEGSWLTVV.

The genes are TRBV4-1 and TRBJ1-3; D remains unclear. V was shortened by 1 base and J by 4 bases, with 8 bases between the two germline ends. The CDR3 is made up of 14 amino acids. CDR1 MGHRA and CDR2 YSYEKL come from the germline V gene. The CDR3 here is CASSQVGRGNTIYF. For the CDR3, the DNA is TGCGCCAGCAGCCAAGTGGGGAGGGGAAACACCATATATTTT.

The CDR3: CASSPNTEAFF. As DNA, the CDR3 is TGTGCCAGCTCCCCAAACACTGAAGCTTTCTTT. The chain couples TRBV18 to TRBJ1-1; no clear D. The CDR3 has 11 amino acids. V was clipped by 6 bases and J by 2 bases, with 4 bases between them. Looked up from germline, CDR1 is KGHSH and CDR2 is LQKENI.

The chain has TRBV5-4 and TRBJ1-2; D gene unclear. Trimming took 4 bases from V and 4 from J, leaving 11 bases between them. The CDR3 is made up of 13 amino acids. The V gene's germline CDR1 is SGHNT and CDR2 YYREEE (reference sequence). For the CDR3, the DNA is TGTGCCAGCAGCCTAGAATCGAGCTATGGCTACACCTTC. The encoded protein is CASSLESSYGYTF.

The chain recombines TRBV1 with TRBJ2-7; the table calls TRBD2, which could not be checked here. TRBV1 counts as a pseudogene. This CDR3 region has 16 residues. CDR3 coding DNA: TGCACCAGCAGCAAACCAAAGCGGGAGGGCCGATTGGAGCAGTACTTC. It codes for CTSSKPKREGRLEQYF.

The chain employs TRBV7-8 and TRBJ1-1; D is perhaps TRBD1 (6 bases). Germline loops: CDR1 SGHVS, CDR2 FQNEAQ. The CDR3 covers 14 residues. Trimming removed 7 bases from V and 0 bases from J, with 12 bases in between. CDR3 region: CASTSRGMNTEAFF. The CDR3 nucleotides are TGTGCCAGCACCTCTAGGGGGATGAACACTGAAGCTTTCTTT.